A selection of T cell receptor beta chains follows, all from one sample in a study of chemoradiotherapy in HPV16-positive cancers. Clones were read by immunoSEQ multiplex PCR, and TCRdb kept only the in-frame ones, dropping some. The sample contains under 4,000 clones, 94% of which appear only once. The sequences come from tumor tissue, collected from a patient who underwent chemoradiotherapy. These receptors all stem from a human donor with HPV-associated anogenital cancer. The CDR3 runs from the conserved cysteine through the conserved F or W. D genes are given only for firm matches. A clone size is listed for some rows: how often the clone was seen (once, few, many), or a class if it is expanded.

V: TRBV7-9; size: .; J: TRBJ1-1; length: 15; D: .; CDR3: CASNIAGVLNTEAFF; DNA: TGTGCCAGCAACATCGCGGGCGTATTGAACACTGAAGCTTTCTTT
V: TRBV10-3; size: .; J: TRBJ1-1; length: 14; D: TRBD1; CDR3: CAISERTGGTEAFF; DNA: TGTGCCATCAGTGAGAGGACAGGGGGCACTGAAGCTTTCTTT
V: TRBV7-8; size: once; J: TRBJ1-1; length: 14; D: .; CDR3: CASSLVQGGGGAFF; DNA: TGTGCCAGCAGCTTAGTCCAGGGTGGGGGGGGAGCTTTCTTT
V: TRBV9; size: .; J: TRBJ2-3; length: 15; D: .; CDR3: CASSVAESSTDTQYF; DNA: TGTGCCAGCAGCGTAGCAGAATCTAGCACAGATACGCAGTATTTT
V: TRBV7-8; size: .; J: TRBJ2-7; length: 15; D: .; CDR3: CASSLEYGGQYEQYF; DNA: TGTGCCAGCAGCTTAGAGTATGGGGGTCAGTACGAGCAGTACTTC
V: TRBV5-1; size: .; J: TRBJ1-1; length: 16; D: .; CDR3: CASSPTGIGGNTEAFF; DNA: TGCGCCAGCAGCCCGACAGGTATCGGGGGGAACACTGAAGCTTTCTTT
V: TRBV19; size: .; J: TRBJ1-2; length: 11; D: .; CDR3: CATREFYGYTF; DNA: TGTGCCACGCGAGAATTCTATGGCTACACCTTC
V: TRBV28; size: .; J: TRBJ2-7; length: 17; D: TRBD2; CDR3: CASMTVGGLAGGYEQYF; DNA: TGTGCCAGCATGACGGTTGGCGGACTAGCGGGAGGGTACGAGCAGTACTTC
V: TRBV13; size: .; J: TRBJ1-1; length: 14; D: .; CDR3: CASSLLTEGTEAFF; DNA: TGTGCCAGCAGCTTGCTGACAGAGGGCACTGAAGCTTTCTTT
V: TRBV5-1; size: .; J: TRBJ2-5; length: 15; D: .; CDR3: CASSFLGYHQETQYF; DNA: TGCGCCAGCAGCTTTCTAGGATATCATCAAGAGACCCAGTACTTC
V: TRBV28; size: .; J: TRBJ2-4; length: 14; D: .; CDR3: CASSLLRGMNIQYF; DNA: TGTGCCAGCAGTTTATTAAGGGGGATGAACATTCAGTACTTC
V: TRBV6-1; size: .; J: TRBJ1-3; length: 15; D: .; CDR3: CASSDKTGSGNTIYF; DNA: TGTGCCAGCAGTGATAAAACGGGTTCTGGAAACACCATATATTTT
V: TRBV7-2; size: .; J: TRBJ2-7; length: 14; D: .; CDR3: CASSFSPHLYEQYF; DNA: TGTGCCAGCAGCTTCTCCCCCCACCTCTACGAGCAGTACTTC
V: TRBV5-5; size: .; J: TRBJ1-1; length: 15; D: .; CDR3: CASSSKRTLGAEAFF; DNA: TGTGCCAGCAGCTCGAAACGGACTCTTGGGGCTGAAGCTTTCTTT
V: TRBV10-3; size: .; J: TRBJ2-3; length: 16; D: .; CDR3: CAIGLQGVTSTDTQYF; DNA: TGTGCCATCGGGCTCCAGGGAGTGACTAGCACAGATACGCAGTATTTT
V: TRBV14; size: .; J: TRBJ2-1; length: 15; D: TRBD2; CDR3: CASSLAGGPYNEQFF; DNA: TGTGCCAGCAGCCTAGCGGGAGGGCCCTACAATGAGCAGTTCTTC
V: TRBV7-2; size: .; J: TRBJ1-4; length: 15; D: .; CDR3: CASSLSNPGGEKLFF; DNA: TGTGCCAGCAGCTTAAGTAACCCTGGCGGGGAAAAACTGTTTTTT
V: TRBV30; size: .; J: TRBJ1-1; length: 11; D: .; CDR3: CAWRKPIEAFF; DNA: TGTGCCTGGAGGAAACCGATTGAAGCTTTCTTT
V: TRBV7-9; size: .; J: TRBJ1-6; length: 14; D: TRBD1; CDR3: CASSSGTGNSPLHF; DNA: TGTGCCAGCAGCTCCGGGACAGGCAATTCACCCCTCCACTTT
V: TRBV6-5; size: .; J: TRBJ2-1; length: 13; D: TRBD2; CDR3: CASSYPGGNEQFF; DNA: TGTGCCAGCAGTTACCCGGGGGGCAATGAGCAGTTCTTC
V: TRBV5-6; size: .; J: TRBJ2-1; length: 13; D: TRBD2; CDR3: CASRTSGGNEQFF; DNA: TGTGCCAGCAGGACTAGCGGGGGTAATGAGCAGTTCTTC
V: TRBV6-5; size: .; J: TRBJ2-1; length: 15; D: TRBD2; CDR3: CASIPPGGSYNEQFF; DNA: TGTGCCAGCATCCCACCGGGGGGTTCTTACAATGAGCAGTTCTTC
V: TRBV7-9; size: .; J: TRBJ1-1; length: 15; D: TRBD1; CDR3: CASSLAEGASTEAFF; DNA: TGTGCCAGCAGCTTAGCGGAGGGGGCTTCCACTGAAGCTTTCTTT
V: TRBV2; size: .; J: TRBJ2-3; length: 15; D: TRBD2; CDR3: CASGRTSGSTDTQYF; DNA: TGTGCCAGCGGAAGGACTAGCGGGAGCACAGATACGCAGTATTTT
V: TRBV9; size: .; J: TRBJ1-3; length: 18; D: TRBD1; CDR3: CASSRTPGTGGSGNTIYF; DNA: TGTGCCAGCAGCCGTACCCCCGGGACAGGGGGCTCTGGAAACACCATATATTTT
V: TRBV5-1; size: .; J: TRBJ1-2; length: 15; D: .; CDR3: CASSFGPGSTYGYTF; DNA: TGCGCCAGCAGCTTTGGGCCCGGCTCCACCTATGGCTACACCTTC
V: TRBV29-1; size: .; J: TRBJ2-2; length: 14; D: .; CDR3: CSALIGRGNGELFF; DNA: TGCAGCGCACTCATAGGACGGGGGAACGGGGAGCTGTTTTTT
V: TRBV15; size: .; J: TRBJ2-5; length: 16; D: .; CDR3: CATSRGGRATGETQYF; DNA: TGTGCCACCAGCAGAGGGGGGCGGGCCACCGGTGAGACCCAGTACTTC
V: TRBV2; size: .; J: TRBJ1-1; length: 15; D: TRBD1; CDR3: CASRQFRGANTEAFF; DNA: TGTGCCAGCAGGCAATTCAGGGGGGCGAACACTGAAGCTTTCTTT
V: TRBV5-4; size: once; J: TRBJ1-2; length: 14; D: .; CDR3: CASSLLRDEHGYTF; DNA: TGTGCCAGCAGCTTGCTCCGGGACGAGCATGGCTACACCTTC
V: TRBV7-2; size: once; J: TRBJ2-3; length: 15; D: .; CDR3: CASSLVSGTTDTQYF; DNA: TGTGCCAGCAGCTTAGTATCGGGGACCACAGATACGCAGTATTTT
V: TRBV30; size: .; J: TRBJ2-7; length: 12; D: .; CDR3: CAWSTGPGEQYF; DNA: TGTGCCTGGAGCACAGGGCCTGGCGAGCAGTACTTC
V: TRBV2; size: .; J: TRBJ1-6; length: 16; D: .; CDR3: CASRAPGGTYNSPLHF; DNA: TGTGCCAGCAGGGCGCCTGGGGGGACCTATAATTCACCCCTCCACTTT
V: TRBV27; size: .; J: TRBJ1-1; length: 13; D: .; CDR3: CASSYGVNTEAFF; DNA: TGTGCCAGCAGTTACGGGGTGAACACTGAAGCTTTCTTT
V: TRBV19; size: .; J: TRBJ2-1; length: 15; D: TRBD2; CDR3: CASSGTSGRYNEQFF; DNA: TGTGCCAGTAGTGGGACTAGCGGGAGATACAATGAGCAGTTCTTC
V: TRBV2; size: .; J: TRBJ1-2; length: 12; D: .; CDR3: CASSLQGGGYTF; DNA: TGTGCCAGCAGTTTACAGGGAGGTGGCTACACCTTC